A selection of T cell receptor beta chains follows, all from one sample in a study of beta chain features in type 1 diabetes. The method was immunoSEQ multiplex PCR; TCRdb's version includes in-frame clones alone and lacks a portion of them. This table has tens of thousands of clones, 30% to 40% appearing once. The sequenced sample consisted of stem cell memory CD4+ T cells from blood. Receptor source: a young woman in good health. The CDR3 runs from the conserved cysteine through the conserved F or W. A D gene is named only where the DNA matches it firmly. Some rows have no size entry. The others give once, few or many, or a class for an expanded clone.

d_gene: .
j_gene: TRBJ1-2
abundance: once
v_gene: TRBV30
CDR3nt: TGTGCCTGGAGTCCGGACACCTTCTATGGCTACACCTTC
CDR3aa: CAWSPDTFYGYTF

d_gene: .
j_gene: TRBJ2-7
abundance: few
v_gene: TRBV2
CDR3nt: TGTGCCAGCAGTGAAATTCAGGACAGCCAGTACTTC
CDR3aa: CASSEIQDSQYF

d_gene: .
j_gene: TRBJ1-1
abundance: many
v_gene: TRBV4-1
CDR3nt: TGCGCCAGCAGCCAAGGGTCAGGGATGAACACTGAAGCTTTCTTT
CDR3aa: CASSQGSGMNTEAFF

d_gene: .
j_gene: TRBJ1-3
abundance: .
v_gene: TRBV12-5
CDR3nt: TGTGCTAGTGGTTTGGTACAGCCTCTCTCTGGAAACACCATATATTTT
CDR3aa: CASGLVQPLSGNTIYF

d_gene: .
j_gene: TRBJ2-2
abundance: few
v_gene: TRBV4-1
CDR3nt: TGCGCCAGCAGCGCCCGACTAGCGAACACCGGGGAGCTGTTTTTT
CDR3aa: CASSARLANTGELFF

d_gene: .
j_gene: TRBJ2-5
abundance: few
v_gene: TRBV7-2
CDR3nt: TGTGCCAGCAGTCATCTTACACGCCAAGAGACCCAGTACTTC
CDR3aa: CASSHLTRQETQYF

d_gene: .
j_gene: TRBJ2-2
abundance: .
v_gene: TRBV5-1
CDR3nt: TGCGCCAGCAGCTGGGGGGATCCCGGGGAGCTGTTTTTT
CDR3aa: CASSWGDPGELFF

d_gene: TRBD2
j_gene: TRBJ2-7
abundance: .
v_gene: TRBV9
CDR3nt: TGTGCCAGCAGCCCCCTGGGGAGCGGGAGCGAGCAGTACTTC
CDR3aa: CASSPLGSGSEQYF

d_gene: TRBD1
j_gene: TRBJ2-3
abundance: .
v_gene: TRBV7-3
CDR3nt: TGTGCCAGCAGCAGAACTGGACAGGGGGCTAGGATGGATACGCAGTATTTT
CDR3aa: CASSRTGQGARMDTQYF

d_gene: .
j_gene: TRBJ1-4
abundance: .
v_gene: TRBV7-2
CDR3nt: TGTGCCAGCAGCTTAGGAGCAACTAATGAAAAACTGTTTTTT
CDR3aa: CASSLGATNEKLFF

d_gene: TRBD2
j_gene: TRBJ2-1
abundance: .
v_gene: TRBV5-1
CDR3nt: TGCGCCAGCAGCCCCTGGGCTGGGGCTAGCGGGACTAATGAGCAGTTCTTC
CDR3aa: CASSPWAGASGTNEQFF

d_gene: .
j_gene: TRBJ1-1
abundance: few
v_gene: TRBV30
CDR3nt: TGTGCCTGGAGTGTAAGTAGGGCACGGGGAACTGAAGCTTTCTTT
CDR3aa: CAWSVSRARGTEAFF

d_gene: .
j_gene: TRBJ2-2
abundance: many
v_gene: TRBV4-3
CDR3nt: TGCGCCAGCAGCCAAGTGGACGGCGGGGACACCGGGGAGCTGTTTTTT
CDR3aa: CASSQVDGGDTGELFF

d_gene: TRBD1
j_gene: TRBJ1-1
abundance: once
v_gene: TRBV7-9
CDR3nt: TGTGCCAGCAGCCTCCAGGGGGTGAACACTGAAGCTTTCTTT
CDR3aa: CASSLQGVNTEAFF

d_gene: TRBD2
j_gene: TRBJ2-5
abundance: .
v_gene: TRBV5-1
CDR3nt: TGCGCCAGCAGCCCCCAGGGTAGCGGGAGTGGAGAGACCCAGTACTTC
CDR3aa: CASSPQGSGSGETQYF

d_gene: TRBD1
j_gene: TRBJ1-4
abundance: few
v_gene: TRBV4-2
CDR3nt: TGTGCCAGCAGCCAAGGGGGAACAGGGGGCGGATATGAAAAACTGTTTTTT
CDR3aa: CASSQGGTGGGYEKLFF

d_gene: TRBD2
j_gene: TRBJ2-1
abundance: few
v_gene: TRBV30
CDR3nt: TGTGCCTGGAGAAGGACTAGCGTTTACAATGAGCAGTTCTTC
CDR3aa: CAWRRTSVYNEQFF

d_gene: TRBD2
j_gene: TRBJ2-3
abundance: .
v_gene: TRBV5-1
CDR3nt: TGCGCCAGCAGCTCTGGACTAGCGGTCACAGATACGCAGTATTTT
CDR3aa: CASSSGLAVTDTQYF